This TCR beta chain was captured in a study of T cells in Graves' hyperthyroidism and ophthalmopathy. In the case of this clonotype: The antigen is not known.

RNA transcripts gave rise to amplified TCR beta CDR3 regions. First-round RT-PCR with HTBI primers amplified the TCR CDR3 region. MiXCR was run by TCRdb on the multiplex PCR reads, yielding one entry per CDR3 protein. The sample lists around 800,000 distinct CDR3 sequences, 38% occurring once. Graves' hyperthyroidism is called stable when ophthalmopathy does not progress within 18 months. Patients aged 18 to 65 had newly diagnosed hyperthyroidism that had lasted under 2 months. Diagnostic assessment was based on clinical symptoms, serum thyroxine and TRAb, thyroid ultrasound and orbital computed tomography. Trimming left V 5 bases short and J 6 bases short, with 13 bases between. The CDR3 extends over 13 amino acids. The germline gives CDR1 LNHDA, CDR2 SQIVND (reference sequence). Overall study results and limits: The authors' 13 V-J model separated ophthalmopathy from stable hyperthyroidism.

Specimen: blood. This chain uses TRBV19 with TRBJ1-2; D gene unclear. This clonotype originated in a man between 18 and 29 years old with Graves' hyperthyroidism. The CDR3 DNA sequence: TGTGCCAGTAGTCCCCCCGGCGGTCATGGCTACACCTTC. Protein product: CASSPPGGHGYTF.